This T cell receptor beta chain was recovered during a study of cytomegalovirus exposure and HLA in healthy donors. With 60 Vbeta and 13 Jbeta primers, the PCR was carried out. Produced via immunoSEQ multiplex PCR; TCRdb's table is partial and in-frame only. The repertoire consists of roughly 60,000 clones, with roughly 70% occurring once and the leading ten covering approximately 19%. General study results and limits: Using a false discovery rate of 0.05, a later analysis showed that fewer than 20,000 TCR beta sequences were associated with HLA alleles.

To note about this clone: What it recognizes is unknown.

Germline values: CDR1 MNHEY, CDR2 SMNVEV (reference sequence). There are 16 residues in the CDR3. Losses at the gene ends were 2 bases for V and 1 base for J; bases not matched to a gene: 6. What was sequenced was PBMCs. The rearrangement joins TRBV27 to TRBJ2-3, with TRBD2 matching over 7 bases. The sequence derives from a woman aged 55-70 years in good health and CMV-seropositive. In DNA, the CDR3 is TGTGCCAGCAGTTTAGGGTGGGGGGGAGGCACAGATACGCAGTATTTT. This translates into CASSLGWGGGTDTQYF.